This entry features one T cell receptor beta chain sequence. This PCR relied on a set of 60 Vbeta primers and 13 Jbeta primers. TCRdb's copy holds only in-frame clones and misses some; the assay was immunoSEQ multiplex PCR. The data show 150,000 to 200,000 clones, about 80% seen once. The sample originates from a study of cytomegalovirus exposure and HLA in healthy donors. Germline V gene data show CDR1 as MNHNY and CDR2 as SVGAGI (reference sequence). This CDR3 has 15 amino acids. The germline V and J ends were trimmed by 5 bases and 6 bases, with 14 bases remaining between them. The sample taken for sequencing was PBMCs. This clonotype was sampled from a boy aged 5-17 years in good health and CMV-seronegative. V and J are TRBV6-6 and TRBJ1-6, with no clear D. CDR3 coding DNA: TGTGCCAGCAGTCGCGGGTTGGGAATTAATTCACCCCTCCACTTT. Translation: CASSRGLGINSPLHF.